This TCR beta chain was found in a study of cytomegalovirus exposure and HLA in healthy donors (dated by TCRdb to between 2016 and 2019). In the study overall: An earlier analysis of fewer than 750 of the donors reported over 250 Gb of sequence data and 100 million to 120 million unique TCR beta sequences obtained from approximately 180 million T cells. About 330 gigabases of sequencing data and roughly 81 million unique TCR sequences made up an early release that covered roughly 670 HLA-typed donors. The genetic ancestry cluster associated with self-reported Caucasian donors included over 80% of the roughly 360 genotyped donors. The study was designed to test whether signatures of past pathogen exposure could be identified by cataloging public T cell receptors. The T cell repertoires of about 700 subjects were profiled by immunosequencing and related to cytomegalovirus serostatus. A separate validation cohort of 100 to 150 different subjects was used in addition to the roughly 620-subject first cohort. The study combined high-throughput TCR immunosequencing, statistical association of individual TCRs with disease status, and machine learning to predict cytomegalovirus infection status. A later analysis re-examined previously published TCR beta repertoires from around 670 donors and added high-resolution HLA genotyping to investigate patterns of TCR occurrence. In the later analysis, no new phenotypic data were used to find candidate immune exposures; instead, reliance was placed on TCR beta sequences and their occurrence across donors. An earlier analysis of around 640 of the donors used high-throughput TCR beta sequencing to judge whether each TCR beta V gene segment behaved as functional or pseudogenic. Alongside the repertoire data, information on donor age, sex, ethnicity and CMV serostatus was compiled. In a later genetic analysis, genome-wide SNP genotypes for 398 of the 666 donors were used, and that subset was treated as a discovery cohort. Every repertoire in the discovery cohort had been generated on one and the same sequencing platform. Both class I and class II loci were covered by HLA typing, at four-digit resolution. Typing coverage varied by locus: roughly 629-640 donors for A, B, C, DRB1 and DQB1; some 520 for DQA1; around 610 for DPA1; some 470 for DPB1. About 5 DR-DQ haplotypes were handled as single units for association and clustering, since linkage in the cohort was strong. Among roughly 370 genotyped donors of the cohort, an average of approximately 250,000 unique TCR beta nucleotide sequences were sequenced per donor, about a sixth of them non-productive.

Libraries were built with the immunoSEQ multiplex PCR assay. A mixture of 60 forward primers for TCR Vbeta segments and 13 reverse primers for TCR Jbeta segments was used in the multiplex PCR. The CDR3 region of rearranged TCR beta genes was amplified from genomic DNA with a multiplex PCR assay. Amplified TCR beta libraries were sequenced as 87-base-pair reads on the Illumina HiSeq System. For the original study's pipeline: Across the 670 or so repertoires, a later analysis counted 80 million or so unique TCR beta chains, 9 million to 14 million of which were shared by at least two donors. To remove PCR and sequencing errors, raw reads were error-corrected and collapsed into unique sequences using a nearest-neighbor algorithm that merged closely related sequences. V, D and J gene segments were assigned by aligning CDR3 sequences to IMGT reference sequences. For a sequence to be retained, a match of at least six nucleotides to both a V gene segment and a J gene segment was required. A rearrangement counted as productive if the CDR3 had no stop codons and remained in frame with V and J, and every other rearrangement counted as non-productive. CDR3 was defined according to IMGT convention as the region running from the second conserved V-encoded cysteine to the conserved J-encoded phenylalanine. Sequences without an unambiguous match to a single V gene segment were excluded from the earlier analysis of approximately 560 of the donors. An earlier analysis of approximately 590 of the donors classified V segments as functional when productive rearrangements were above 56.7% and as segregating when the standard deviation between donors was above 5%. A statistical classification framework was developed to diagnose cytomegalovirus status using the catalog of TCR beta chain sequences. In a later analysis, TCR nucleotide sequences were compared against IMGT/GENE-DB human TR gene sequences so that V and J genes could be assigned. In a later analysis, CDR3 sequences and most-parsimonious VDJ recombination scenarios were assigned using the TCRdist pipeline. In a later analysis, each TCR beta chain was defined by its CDR3 amino acid sequence together with its V-gene family, and reads without a unique V-gene family were excluded. As a way to deal with suspected cross-contamination and a sequencing artifact, a later analysis dropped over 550 nucleotide sequences that were highly shared and had low generation probability. For each public chain, a later analysis derived a clonal expansion index from normalized ranks of inferred template counts within each repertoire. A later analysis computed generation probabilities with a VDJ recombination model fitted to out-of-frame rearrangements, and checked the results against IGoR. A later analysis scored TCR-TCR, TCR-HLA and TCR-CMV co-occurrence with hypergeometric tests, applying a repertoire-size bias correction to TCR pairs. False discovery rates were estimated in a later analysis by permuting HLA or CMV assignments 20 times. A later analysis grouped co-occurring TCRs with DBSCAN, adding TCRdist sequence similarity when clustering within HLA-allele-positive subsets. Co-occurrence clustering excluded repertoires with fewer than 30,000 or more than 120,000 public chains, plus five with anomalous nucleotide sharing. This is the immuneACCESS table as TCRdb keeps it, with only in-frame sequences that have V and J called. A part of the clones is gone; compared with another copy, unresolved V genes explain less than half, and the rest is unexplained. The V and J calls and clone size come from that table; D and trimming were worked out from the DNA. The sample table holds some 180,000 clones, of which 70% to 90% were seen once. The biggest ten clones account for approximately 2.4% of the sample.

On the study overall, not on this receptor specifically: In a later analysis, HLA-associated TCR beta chains were found to be more clonally expanded and to have lower generation probabilities than equally common non-associated chains. According to a later analysis, TCR association rates differed among HLA loci, with DRB1 alleles showing the most associated TCRs and HLA-C alleles showing the fewest. Correlated functional status among segregating V segments might be attributable to linkage disequilibrium, but an unknown experimental factor could not be ruled out. In an earlier analysis of some 500 of the donors, most TCR beta V segments were observed in productive rearrangements about 90% or about 30% of the time, broadly matching IMGT annotations. It was suggested by the authors that the approach could potentially be generalized to other disease states and immunological phenotypes. Compared with the roughly 670-donor mean, donors in an Asian-associated ancestry cluster had fewer N-insertions in productive TCRs, according to a later genetic analysis. The classifier was reported to diagnose cytomegalovirus status with high specificity and sensitivity in both the original cohort and the validation cohort. According to a later analysis, parvovirus B19, influenza, CMV and Epstein-Barr virus appeared linked to several top co-occurrence clusters. This cohort had only TCR beta chains sequenced, and the lack of alpha or paired-chain data limited which features could be detected. HLA typing was unavailable for some donors at each locus, so association tests used only the typed subset. The 87-base-pair reads could not distinguish some IMGT-functional V segments, including TRBV6-2 and TRBV6-3, so those segments were excluded. Specific HLA alleles were associated with about 17,000 TCR beta sequences at a false discovery rate of 0.05 in a later analysis. The only immune exposure information available for the cohort was CMV serostatus. The study listed 164 TCR beta chains as associated with cytomegalovirus. Assigning TCR associations to individual alleles was difficult when HLA alleles, especially DR and DQ, strongly co-occurred. A group of highly shared sequence variants was considered likely to be a technical artifact of the sequencing pipeline. A later genetic analysis associated a missense DCLRE1C variant with V-gene and J-gene trimming of TCR beta chains, and an independent cohort replicated the association. A further reported finding was that TCR beta sequences accurately predicted the HLA-A and HLA-B alleles for most subjects in the first cohort. Three of the identified cytomegalovirus-associated TCR beta chains were confirmed in vitro to be specific for cytomegalovirus antigens. Across donors, most TCR sequences were observed very rarely, whereas some public TCRs were present in many individuals. Roughly uniform sequencing depth across donors was assumed in presence/absence analyses, although this assumption may not hold. Because counts were too low, 15 to 20 rarely observed V segments, including chromosome 9 orphons, were excluded from the earlier analysis of several hundred of the donors. According to a later analysis, most CMV-associated TCR beta chains appeared to be HLA-restricted, and the HLA associations seemed to be driven largely by CMV exposure.

As encoded in the germline V gene (reference sequence), CDR1 is SGHKS while CDR2 is YYEKEE. The CDR3 goes from the cysteine to the phenylalanine over 18 residues. Only the CDR3 region is kept as DNA, spanning 54 bases read in frame from base 1. A distance of 22 bases separates the germline ends of V and J, which lose 0 bases and 6 bases respectively. The cohort consisted of hundreds of healthy bone marrow donors. At the time of sampling, all cohort members were nominally healthy, though unrecorded immune exposures were likely present. The donor was CMV seronegative and belonged to the group of 320 or so seronegative cohort members. Each donor provided a peripheral blood sample, and peripheral blood mononuclear cells were used for TCR beta sequencing. The Qiagen DNeasy Blood Extraction Kit was used to extract genomic DNA from the blood cell samples. Concerning this clone: This receptor's antigen is unknown. Base-call qualities are not available, and no considerably larger clone is one nucleotide away.

This TCR came from a woman aged 45 to 65 in good health and CMV-seronegative. The receptor chain draws on TRBV5-5 and TRBJ2-1, with TRBD2 perhaps the D gene, on 6 matching bases. The sequencing sample was made of PBMCs. The DNA sequence is given as TGTGCCAGCAGCTTGGATCCGGGACGGGACTCCGTCGGCAATGAGCAGTTCTTC. It encodes CASSLDPGRDSVGNEQFF.